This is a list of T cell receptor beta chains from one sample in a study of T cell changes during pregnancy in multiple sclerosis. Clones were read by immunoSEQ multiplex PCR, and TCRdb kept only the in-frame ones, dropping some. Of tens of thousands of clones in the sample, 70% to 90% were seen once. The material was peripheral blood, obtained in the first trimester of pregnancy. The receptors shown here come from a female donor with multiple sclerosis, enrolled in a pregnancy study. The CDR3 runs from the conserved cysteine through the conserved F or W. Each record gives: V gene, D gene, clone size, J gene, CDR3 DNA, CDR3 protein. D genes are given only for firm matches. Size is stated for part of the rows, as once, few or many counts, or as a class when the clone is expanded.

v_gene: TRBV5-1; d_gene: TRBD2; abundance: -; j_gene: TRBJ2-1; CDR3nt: TGCGCCAGCAGCCCAGGAGGACTAGCGGTCTACAATGAGCAGTTCTTC; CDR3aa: CASSPGGLAVYNEQFF
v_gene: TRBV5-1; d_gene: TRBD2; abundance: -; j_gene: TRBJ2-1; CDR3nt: TGCGCCAGCAGCACTTGGGTGGCTAGCGGGAGTGATGAGCAGTTCTTC; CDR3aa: CASSTWVASGSDEQFF
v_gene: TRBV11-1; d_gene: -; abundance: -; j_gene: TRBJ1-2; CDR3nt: TGTGCCAGCAGCTTAGCTCACAGCTACTATGGCTACACCTTC; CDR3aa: CASSLAHSYYGYTF
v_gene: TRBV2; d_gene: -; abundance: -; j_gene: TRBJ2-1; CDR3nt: TGTGCCAGCAGCCCTATCAATGAGCAGTTCTTC; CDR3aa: CASSPINEQFF
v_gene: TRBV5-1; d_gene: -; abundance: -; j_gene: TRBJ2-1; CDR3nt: TGCGCCAGCAGTGAGCGGAGCTCCTACAATGAGCAGTTCTTC; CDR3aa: CASSERSSYNEQFF
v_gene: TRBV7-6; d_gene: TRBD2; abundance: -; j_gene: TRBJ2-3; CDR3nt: TGTGCCAGCAGCTTGGGGACTAGCGGGAGGACCCTGATGCACACAGATACGAGAACGCAGTATTTT; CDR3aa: CASSLGTSGRTLMHTDTRTQYF
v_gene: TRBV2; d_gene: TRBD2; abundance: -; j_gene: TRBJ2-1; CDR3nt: TGTGCCAGCAGGCTTACTAGCGGGGGGACCTACAATGAGCAGTTCTTC; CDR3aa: CASRLTSGGTYNEQFF
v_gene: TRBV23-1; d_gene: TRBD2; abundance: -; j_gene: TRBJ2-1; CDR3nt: TGCGCCAGCAGTCCGGGACTAGAGAACTCGTCCGATGAGCAGTTCTTC; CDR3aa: CASSPGLENSSDEQFF
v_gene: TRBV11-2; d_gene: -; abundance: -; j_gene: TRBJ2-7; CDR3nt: TGTGCCAGCAGCGCCGCACCCCCGAGGGGGGGCAGCTCCTACGAGCAGTACTTC; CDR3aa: CASSAAPPRGGSSYEQYF
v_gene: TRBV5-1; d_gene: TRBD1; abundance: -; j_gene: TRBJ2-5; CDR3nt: TGCGCCAGCAGCTTGTTATCAGACAGGGTGTACCAAGAGACCCAGTACTTC; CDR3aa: CASSLLSDRVYQETQYF
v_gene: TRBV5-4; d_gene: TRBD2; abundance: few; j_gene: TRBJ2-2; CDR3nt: TGTGCCAGCAGCTTGGAAGCGGGAGAGTTGGCCGGGGAGCTGTTTTTT; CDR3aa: CASSLEAGELAGELFF
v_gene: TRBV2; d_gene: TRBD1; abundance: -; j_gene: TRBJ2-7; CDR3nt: TGTGCCAGCGGAGAACAGGGGTGGTCCTACGAGCAGTACTTC; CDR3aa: CASGEQGWSYEQYF
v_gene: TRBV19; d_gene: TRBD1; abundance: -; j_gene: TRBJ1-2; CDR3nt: TGTGCCAGTAGTCAAACACGACAGGGGCGCGGCTACACCTTC; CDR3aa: CASSQTRQGRGYTF
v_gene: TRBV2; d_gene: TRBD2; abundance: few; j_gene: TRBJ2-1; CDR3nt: TGTGCCAGCAGTGTACTAGCGGGAGTCAATGAGCAGTTCTTC; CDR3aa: CASSVLAGVNEQFF
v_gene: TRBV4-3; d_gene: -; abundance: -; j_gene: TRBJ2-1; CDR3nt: TGCGCCAGCAGCCAAGTCGATGCGTACAATGAGCAGTTCTTC; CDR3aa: CASSQVDAYNEQFF
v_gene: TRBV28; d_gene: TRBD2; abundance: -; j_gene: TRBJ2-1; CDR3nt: TGTGCCAGCAGCAACCCGGGGGGGGTCTACAATGAGCAGTTCTTC; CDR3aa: CASSNPGGVYNEQFF
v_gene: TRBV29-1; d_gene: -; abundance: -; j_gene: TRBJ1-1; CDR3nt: TGCAGCGTTGATGACCCACAGGGCTATGAAGCTTTCTTT; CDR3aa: CSVDDPQGYEAFF
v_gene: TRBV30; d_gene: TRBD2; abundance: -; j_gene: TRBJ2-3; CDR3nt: TGTGCCTGGCTCCCAAGGGAGGGGACCTGGCATACGCAGTATTTT; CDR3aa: CAWLPREGTWHTQYF
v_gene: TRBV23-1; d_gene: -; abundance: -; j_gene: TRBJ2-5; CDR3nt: TGCGCCAGCAGTCAATATACAGGGATGGTTCCCCAGTACTTC; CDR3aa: CASSQYTGMVPQYF
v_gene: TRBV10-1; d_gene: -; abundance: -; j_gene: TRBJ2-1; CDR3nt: TGCGCCAGCAGTGAGTCGGGCGTCTACAATGAGCAGTTCTTC; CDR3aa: CASSESGVYNEQFF
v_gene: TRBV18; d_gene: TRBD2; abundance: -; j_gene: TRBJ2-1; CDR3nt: TGTGCCAGCTCACCGGGACTAGCGGGAGATTACAATGAGCAGTTCTTC; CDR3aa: CASSPGLAGDYNEQFF
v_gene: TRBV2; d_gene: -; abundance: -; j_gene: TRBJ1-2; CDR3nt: TGTGCCAGCAGTGAAGCGCTTCGGGACTATGGCTACACCTTC; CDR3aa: CASSEALRDYGYTF
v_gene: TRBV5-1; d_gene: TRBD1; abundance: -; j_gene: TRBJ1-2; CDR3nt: TGCGCCAGCAGCTATAAACAGGGGGTCTTAAACTATGGCTACACCTTC; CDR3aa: CASSYKQGVLNYGYTF
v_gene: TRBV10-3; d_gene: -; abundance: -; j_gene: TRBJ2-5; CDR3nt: TGTGCCACCGTCGGACAGTACCAAGAGACCCAGTACTTC; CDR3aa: CATVGQYQETQYF
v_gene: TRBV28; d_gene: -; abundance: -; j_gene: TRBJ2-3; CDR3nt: TGTGCCAGCAGCGCTTCCGCCGGGGATACGCAGTATTTT; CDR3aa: CASSASAGDTQYF
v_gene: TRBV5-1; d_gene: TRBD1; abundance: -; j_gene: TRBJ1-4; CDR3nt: TGCGCCAGCAGCACAGGACAGGCGACTAATGAAAAACTGTTTTTT; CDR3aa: CASSTGQATNEKLFF
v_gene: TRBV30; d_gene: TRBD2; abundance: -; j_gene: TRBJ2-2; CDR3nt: TGTGCCTGGAGTCCGACTAGCGGGAACACCGGGGAGCTGTTTTTT; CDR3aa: CAWSPTSGNTGELFF
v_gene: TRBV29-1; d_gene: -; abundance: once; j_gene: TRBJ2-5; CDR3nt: TGCATCTCAAGGGACTCAGAAGAGACCCAGTACTTC; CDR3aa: CISRDSEETQYF